Listed here are 19 T cell receptor beta chains from one sample, sequenced in a study of radiotherapy plus CTLA-4 blockade in lung cancer. Here immunoSEQ multiplex PCR was the method, and the copy in TCRdb shows in-frame clones only, minus some. Here the sample spans roughly 1,600 clones, roughly 90% being singletons. The source was tumor tissue, collected from a patient treated with radiotherapy plus ipilimumab. The source of these receptors is a human donor with non-small cell lung cancer who had a complete response to radiotherapy plus ipilimumab.

The genes are TRBV5-6 and TRBJ2-7; possibly TRBD2 for D (6 bases). There are 14 residues in the CDR3. The V end was cut by 5 bases, the J end by 2 bases, with 14 bases between. Germline V CDR1 and CDR2: SGHDT, YYEEEE. The chain's CDR3 is CASRAGTDTYEQYF. In DNA, the CDR3 is TGTGCCAGCAGAGCCGGGACTGACACCTACGAGCAGTACTTC.

This chain links TRBV10-3 with TRBJ2-1; 10 bases agree with TRBD1. The CDR3 totals 14 residues. CDR1 and CDR2 from the germline V gene are ENHRY and SYGVKD. After removal of 7 bases from V and 12 bases from J, the junction contained 12 bases not matched to a gene. CDR3 in amino acids: CAITEGDRGPGQFF. CDR3 bases: TGTGCCATCACCGAGGGAGACAGGGGGCCGGGGCAGTTCTTC.

This clone has just a few counts. The V and J genes are TRBV7-2 and TRBJ1-4, with D perhaps matching TRBD1 (5 bases). The CDR3 has 14 residues. Germline loops: CDR1 SGHTA, CDR2 FQGNSA. Trimming stripped 3 bases from V and 12 bases from J, with 17 bases between. The CDR3 DNA reads as TGTGCCAGCAGCTTCCGGGACCAAAGCAAGGAACTGTTTTTT. It encodes CASSFRDQSKELFF.

V usage is TRBV19 and J usage is TRBJ1-1; maybe TRBD1 (5 bases). Trimming took off 6 bases at V and 4 bases at J, with 21 bases between the two ends. Germline V CDR1 and CDR2: LNHDA, SQIVND (reference sequence). The CDR3 contains 16 residues. The CDR3, as DNA: TGTGCCAGTAGCCTCTCTGGGCAGGGTCGAGGCACTGAAGCTTTCTTT. It yields the protein CASSLSGQGRGTEAFF.

The V call is TRBV7-9, the J call TRBJ2-5; the D gene is possibly TRBD2 (7 bases). Germline loops: CDR1 SEHNR, CDR2 FQNEAQ (reference sequence). The CDR3 covers 16 residues. Trimming stripped 5 bases from V and 5 bases from J, with 21 bases between. DNA for the CDR3: TGTGCCAGCAGCCACACGGTTCGGGGGGCGTTGGAGACCCAGTACTTC. Encoded protein: CASSHTVRGALETQYF.

The chain has TRBV6-5 and TRBJ2-1, with D tentatively TRBD1 (5 bases). Trimming removed 5 bases from V and 5 bases from J, with 13 bases in between. CDR3 size: 14 residues. Germline loops: CDR1 MNHEY, CDR2 SVGAGI. The CDR3 nucleotides read TGTGCCAGCAGTCCTCCCGACAGCGACAATGAGCAGTTCTTC. It is translated as CASSPPDSDNEQFF.

The J gene is TRBJ1-2, the V gene TRBV27; a possible D gene is TRBD1 (5 bases). V was cut by 5 bases and J by 6 bases, with 13 bases left in between. The CDR3 runs to 13 residues. The V gene's germline CDR1 is MNHEY and CDR2 SMNVEV (reference sequence). The CDR3 DNA follows: TGTGCCAGCAGTCGACAGCCCCTGGATGGCTACACCTTC. This codes for CASSRQPLDGYTF.

The chain uses TRBV11-3 and TRBJ1-4, with D unclear. Germline CDR1 SGHNT, CDR2 YENEEA. The CDR3 loop spans 14 amino acids. Trimming shortened V by 1 base and J by 8 bases, and 11 bases separated the two germline ends. The CDR3 DNA reads as TGTGCCAGCAGCTTAGCCGGGTCTGGGGAAAAACTGTTTTTT. This sequence encodes CASSLAGSGEKLFF.

The chain employs TRBV7-8 and TRBJ1-6; D gene unclear. V shed 1 base and J shed 3 bases, with 7 bases lying between them. Germline V gene data show CDR1 as SGHVS and CDR2 as FQNEAQ. The CDR3 loop spans 15 amino acids. CDR3 sequence reads: CASSLDTLYNSPLHF. CDR3 coding DNA: TGTGCCAGCAGCTTAGATACACTCTATAATTCACCCCTCCACTTT.

DNA for the CDR3: TGTGCCAGCAGTGGACCGGGAGGCGGGAATGAAAAACTGTTTTTT. This encodes CASSGPGGGNEKLFF. The chain carries TRBV27 and TRBJ1-4, with no clear D. V was cut by 5 bases and J by 5 bases, with 15 bases left in between. CDR3 length: 15 amino acids. The germline CDR1 and CDR2 sequences are MNHEY and SMNVEV (reference sequence).

The chain combines TRBV9 with TRBJ2-1; D gene ambiguous. Germline lookup yields CDR1 SGDLS and CDR2 YYNGEE. Trimming pared 0 bases from V and 3 bases from J, leaving 4 bases between. The CDR3 covers 13 residues. DNA for the CDR3: TGTGCCAGCAGCGTAGTAAGCTACAATGAGCAGTTCTTC. This encodes CASSVVSYNEQFF.

The genes are TRBV4-3 and TRBJ2-1, with 8 bases that match TRBD2. CDR1 is LGHNA, CDR2 YSLEER, per germline. With V trimmed by 1 base and J by 6 bases, 5 bases remained unmatched. The CDR3 totals 15 residues. CDR3 protein: CASSQGAGGINEQFF. CDR3 DNA: TGCGCCAGCAGCCAAGGCGCGGGGGGAATCAATGAGCAGTTCTTC.

This chain links TRBV9 with TRBJ2-1; 7 bases are a match to TRBD2. After removal of 0 bases from V and 8 bases from J, the junction contained 8 bases not matched to a gene. Germline CDR1 and CDR2: SGDLS and YYNGEE. This CDR3 contains 15 residues. CDR3 amino acids: CASSVAWGRVDEQFF. The CDR3 DNA reads as TGTGCCAGCAGCGTAGCCTGGGGGAGGGTTGATGAGCAGTTCTTC.

On this clone: This sample includes further DNA sequences coding for the same CDR3. The rearrangement links TRBV6-5 to TRBJ2-2; D uncertain. This CDR3 spans 13 amino acids. Germline CDR1 and CDR2: MNHEY and SVGAGI. The germline V and J ends were trimmed by 6 bases and 3 bases, with 8 bases remaining between them. CDR3 in DNA: TGTGCCAGCAGCTTAGGGTACACCGGGGAGCTGTTTTTT. It encodes CASSLGYTGELFF.

This clone was seen a few times. Different DNA sequences within this sample yield the same CDR3. This sequence joins TRBV27 and TRBJ2-1; 8 bases are a match to TRBD1. Germline trimming cut 2 bases from V and 0 bases from J; bases unmatched to any gene: 3. CDR1 MNHEY and CDR2 SMNVEV come from the germline V gene (reference sequence). This CDR3 is built from 16 residues. The DNA for the CDR3 is TGTGCCAGCAGTTTACAGGGGGCGAGCTCCTACAATGAGCAGTTCTTC. Translated: CASSLQGASSYNEQFF.

This chain's CDR3 is CASRRESSGNTIYF. In DNA form, the CDR3 reads TGTGCCAGCAGGCGGGAGAGCTCTGGAAACACCATATATTTT. This chain uses TRBV6-5 with TRBJ1-3; D gene unclear. The CDR3 is 14 amino acids. The ends were cut back, 6 bases at V and 0 bases at J, with 9 bases in the middle. CDR1 MNHEY and CDR2 SVGAGI come from the germline V gene.

The J gene is TRBJ1-1, the V gene TRBV2; D is uncertain. V was clipped by 8 bases and J by 0 bases, with 7 bases between them. Germline V gene sequence: CDR1 SNHLY, CDR2 FYNNEI. The CDR3 has 12 residues. Here the CDR3 reads CASRRVNTEAFF. In DNA form, the CDR3 reads TGTGCCAGCCGGAGGGTGAACACTGAAGCTTTCTTT.

Turning to this clone: Its ends do not fully match the called genes, so a read error is possible. This chain joins TRBV11-3 and TRBJ2-1; weak D call: TRBD2 (6 bases). The CDR3 extends over 15 amino acids. CDR1 is SGHNT and CDR2 is YENEEA in the germline V gene. The CDR3 loop reads CASSLMAGPYNEQFF. As DNA, the CDR3 is TGTGCCAGCAGCTTAATGGCGGGGCCCTATAATGAGCAGTTCTTC.

The chain has TRBV5-1 and TRBJ1-2; D remains ambiguous. CDR1 and CDR2 from the germline V gene are SGHRS and YFSETQ. CDR3 size: 15 residues. Between the trimmed V and J ends, which lost 2 bases and 8 bases, there was a span of 19 bases. The CDR3 loop reads CASSFTPLDPGGYTF. CDR3 DNA sequence: TGCGCCAGCAGCTTTACTCCACTTGATCCGGGGGGCTACACCTTC. The whole variable domain, filled in from reference TRBV5-1 and TRBJ1-2, reads KAGVTQTPRYLIKTRGQQVTLSCSPISGHRSVSWYQQTPGQGLQFLFEYFSETQRNKGNFPGRFSGRQFSNSRSEMNVSTLELGDSALYLCASSFTPLDPGGYTFGSGTRLTVV.